This T cell receptor beta chain was found in a study of cytomegalovirus exposure and HLA in healthy donors. Germline V gene lookup returns CDR1 SGHTA and CDR2 FQGNSA. The germline V and J ends were trimmed by 7 bases and 1 base, with 19 bases remaining between them. This CDR3 is built from 16 residues. The PCR was carried out with 60 Vbeta primers and 13 Jbeta primers. Using immunoSEQ multiplex PCR, the repertoire was profiled, and TCRdb retains in-frame clones only, with some absent. Counted here are 110,000 to 150,000 clones, 84% occurring once; the ten biggest clones make up 2.5%. With respect to this clone: The antigen is undetermined.

Study observations and caveats: Apart from CMV serostatus, no immune exposure information was available. Analyses of presence and absence presupposed an approximately uniform sequencing depth across donors. Common viral pathogens seemed to be connected with several of the most significant clusters, according to a later analysis.

This sequence originates from a boy aged 2 to 10 in good health and CMV-seronegative. This rearrangement joins TRBV7-2 to TRBJ1-1; the D gene is possibly TRBD1 (5 bases). The sample consisted of PBMCs. CDR3 nucleotide sequence: TGTGCCAGCACCTTGGTTGGCGGGACGAGGAACACTGAAGCTTTCTTT. Protein: CASTLVGGTRNTEAFF.